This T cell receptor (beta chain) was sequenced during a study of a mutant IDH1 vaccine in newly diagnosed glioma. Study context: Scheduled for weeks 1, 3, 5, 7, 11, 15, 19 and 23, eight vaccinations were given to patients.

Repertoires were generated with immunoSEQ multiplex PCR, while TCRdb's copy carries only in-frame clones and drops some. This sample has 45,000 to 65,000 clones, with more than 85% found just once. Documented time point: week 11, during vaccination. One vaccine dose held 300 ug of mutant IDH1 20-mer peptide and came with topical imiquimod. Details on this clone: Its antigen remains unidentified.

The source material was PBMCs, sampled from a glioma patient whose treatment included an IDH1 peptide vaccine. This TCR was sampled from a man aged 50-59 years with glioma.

CDR3 in DNA: TGTGCCAGCAGTCCCCAGGGACATGAGCAGTTCTTC. The encoded protein is CASSPQGHEQFF. This chain links TRBV6-5 with TRBJ2-1, with D perhaps assigned TRBD1 or TRBD2 (5 bases each). Germline-derived CDR1 and CDR2 are MNHEY and SVGAGI. The ends were cut back, 5 bases at V and 8 bases at J, with 10 bases in the middle. The CDR3 has 12 residues.